This TCR beta chain was captured by sequencing in a study of blood T cell repertoires in COVID-19. Across the whole study: Sample material is recorded as cDNA or gDNA derived from T cells, B-cell-depleted T cells, or PBMCs.

In the original workflow: The assay estimated nucleated cells by amplifying reference gene primers. Libraries were prepared by immunoSEQ multiplex PCR; TCRdb keeps only in-frame clonotypes and omits some of them. D and trimming come from the DNA, and the V and J calls and clone size come from that table. The profile shows some 150,000 clones, roughly 84% of them singletons. The CDR3 has 13 residues. Trimming took off 5 bases at V and 4 bases at J, with 11 bases between the two ends. Germline values: CDR1 SGHNT, CDR2 YENEEA. This chain connects TRBV11-3 to TRBJ1-1; the D is unclear. Sequencing was carried out using peripheral blood. This TCR came from a woman in her forties or fifties in a cohort sampled during active or convalescent COVID-19. Here the CDR3 DNA reads TGTGCCAGCAGCGAAACCCTAGGCACTGAAGCTTTCTTT. Translating it yields CASSETLGTEAFF.